Here is one T cell receptor (beta chain) with its context. Its antigen is not known. The data were obtained in a study of cytomegalovirus exposure and HLA in healthy donors. Study-level results: Later on, a genetic analysis was performed. It linked a missense variant in DCLRE1C with V- and J-gene trimming of TCR beta.

The study ran its PCR with 60 Vbeta and 13 Jbeta primers. Per the authors' pipeline: Later, some 79 million unique TCR beta chains were counted in an analysis, and about 10 million of them were shared. Libraries were prepared by immunoSEQ multiplex PCR; TCRdb keeps only in-frame clonotypes and omits some of them. That table supplies the V and J calls and clone size; D and trimming were determined from the DNA. This sample has about 95,000 clones, with 75% to 85% found just once. The germline V gene encodes CDR1 SGHKS and CDR2 YYEKEE (reference sequence). Trimming at V came to 4 bases and at J to 8 bases, leaving 9 bases not matched to a gene. There are 15 residues in the CDR3.

The V and J genes are TRBV5-5 and TRBJ1-4; 9 nucleotides align to TRBD1. The origin of this receptor is a young man in good health and CMV-seropositive. Sequences were obtained from PBMCs. In nucleotides, the CDR3 is TGTGCCAGCAGCGCCCCCGGGACAGGGCGCGAAAAACTGTTTTTT. Translation: CASSAPGTGREKLFF.